The 25 T cell receptor beta chains in this list originate from one sample, sequenced in a study of graft-versus-host responses after intestinal transplantation. Clones were sequenced by immunoSEQ multiplex PCR, and TCRdb holds only the in-frame ones, with some missing. The sample contains around 1,300 clones, around nine tenths of which appear only once. The starting material was PBMCs, obtained roughly 35 days after intestinal transplant. The receptors derive from a human patient who received an intestinal transplant, so some T cells may come from the graft donor.

CDR3 loop: CATTGGPFSYEQYF. CDR3 DNA sequence: TGTGCCACCACAGGGGGCCCATTTTCCTACGAGCAGTACTTC. The genes are TRBV10-3 and TRBJ2-7; 9 bases fit TRBD1. The CDR3 covers 14 residues. V was pared by 10 bases and J by 1 base, with 8 bases of the junction left unmatched. CDR1 and CDR2 (germline): ENHRY, SYGVKD.

J is TRBJ2-7 and V is TRBV5-4, with TRBD1 matching over 10 bases. V was pared by 4 bases and J by 3 bases, with 4 bases of the junction left unmatched. CDR3 length: 14 amino acids. CDR1 is SGHNT and CDR2 is YYREEE in the germline V gene (reference sequence). The CDR3 DNA reads as TGTGCCAGCAGCCCGGGACAGGGGAACTACGAGCAGTACTTC. Translating gives CASSPGQGNYEQYF.

The chain links TRBV4-2 to TRBJ2-7, with 9 bases identical to TRBD1. V lost 0 bases and J lost 0; bases outside the gene matches: 0. The CDR3 sequence is 15 residues long. Per germline, CDR1 LGHNA and CDR2 YNFKEQ. In DNA, the CDR3 is TGTGCCAGCAGCCAAGAGACAGGGGGCTCCTACGAGCAGTACTTC. Translating gives CASSQETGGSYEQYF.

A word on this clone: Germline and junction disagree at one end, which may indicate a read error. J is TRBJ1-1 and V is TRBV4-3, with 9 bases aligning to TRBD1. CDR1 is LGHNA, CDR2 YSLEER, per germline. This CDR3 has 15 amino acids. The CDR3 sequence: CASSEDRGKNTEAFF. The CDR3 bases are TGCGCCAGCAGCGAAGACAGGGGGAAAAACACTGAAGCTTTCTTT.

This chain uses TRBV19 with TRBJ2-1; 10 bases fit TRBD2. This CDR3 contains 14 residues. CDR1 and CDR2 from the germline V gene are LNHDA and SQIVND (reference sequence). J lost 7 bases, V lost 3 bases, and 3 bases had no gene match. The CDR3 spells CASSMTSGWNEQFF. CDR3 nucleotides: TGTGCCAGTAGTATGACTAGCGGGTGGAATGAGCAGTTCTTC.

The genes are TRBV27 and TRBJ1-1; D ambiguous. Trimming cost V 7 bases and J 4 bases, with 13 bases left between them. Germline V gene data show CDR1 as MNHEY and CDR2 as SMNVEV (reference sequence). The CDR3 length is 13 residues. The CDR3 DNA reads as TGTGCCAGCATGTGGGGATTCGGCACTGAAGCTTTCTTT. It is translated as CASMWGFGTEAFF.

The chain has TRBV5-5 and TRBJ2-5; D perhaps matches TRBD1 (6 bases). The CDR3 is made up of 13 amino acids. V was clipped by 2 bases and J by 5 bases, with 10 bases between them. In germline, CDR1 is SGHKS, CDR2 YYEKEE (reference sequence). This chain's CDR3 is CASSFTGRETQYF. CDR3 in DNA: TGTGCCAGCAGCTTTACAGGGCGGGAGACCCAGTACTTC.

This chain links TRBV6-1 with TRBJ2-3; 11 positions match TRBD1. CDR1 is MNHNS and CDR2 is SASEGT in the germline V gene. Losses at the gene ends were 4 bases for V and 4 bases for J; bases not matched to a gene: 1. This CDR3 spans 14 amino acids. The CDR3 sequence: CASSGTGGADTQYF. The CDR3 nucleotides are TGTGCCAGCAGTGGGACAGGGGGCGCAGATACGCAGTATTTT.

The chain links TRBV6-6 to TRBJ2-7; 7 bases are a match to TRBD1. The CDR3 runs 14 residues. Germline CDR1 reads MNHNY; CDR2 reads SVGAGI (reference sequence). V was clipped by 2 bases and J by 3 bases; unmatched bases: 4. In nucleotides, the CDR3 is TGTGCCAGCAGTTACGTTGGACAGGACTACGAGCAGTACTTC. It translates to CASSYVGQDYEQYF.

The chain recombines TRBV19 with TRBJ2-7, with D possibly TRBD2 on 5 matching bases. Looked up from germline, CDR1 is LNHDA and CDR2 is SQIVND (reference sequence). The CDR3 runs 13 residues. V was trimmed by 3 bases and J by 2 bases, leaving 8 bases between them. The CDR3 DNA reads as TGTGCCAGTAGTATTGGTAGCGCCTACGAGCAGTACTTC. The encoded protein is CASSIGSAYEQYF.

This sequence joins TRBV5-4 and TRBJ1-1, with D maybe TRBD1 (5 bases). Trimming left V 1 base short and J 8 bases short, with 12 bases between. Germline assignment: CDR1 SGHNT and CDR2 YYREEE (reference sequence). The CDR3 loop spans 13 amino acids. The CDR3 sequence: CASSLTQGMEAFF. DNA for the CDR3: TGTGCCAGCAGCTTGACCCAGGGAATGGAAGCTTTCTTT.

This rearrangement joins TRBV29-1 to TRBJ1-5, with D maybe TRBD1 (6 bases). There are 16 residues in the CDR3. Germline CDR1 reads SQVTM; CDR2 reads ANQGSEA. The V end was cut by 4 bases, the J end by 1 base, with 17 bases between. CDR3 protein: CSVVLTGTLSNQPQHF. In DNA form, the CDR3 reads TGCAGCGTTGTACTCACCGGGACATTGAGCAATCAGCCCCAGCATTTT. The whole variable domain, remainder taken from reference TRBV29-1 and TRBJ1-5, is SAVISQKPSRDICQRGTSLTIQCQVDSQVTMMFWYRQQPGQSLTLIATANQGSEATYESGFVIDKFPISRPNLTFSTLTVSNMSPEDSSIYLCSVVLTGTLSNQPQHFGDGTRLSIL.

The chain's CDR3 is CASSQLPGLAVEQYF. CDR3 nucleotides: TGCGCCAGCAGCCAATTACCGGGACTAGCTGTAGAGCAGTACTTC. The genes are TRBV4-3 and TRBJ2-7; 9 bases map to TRBD2. The J segment lost 7 bases and the V segment lost 2 bases, leaving 9 bases of the junction unmatched. The CDR3 has 15 amino acids. Germline CDR1 LGHNA, CDR2 YSLEER.

The chain has TRBV14 and TRBJ2-1, with unresolved D. Trimming took 4 bases from V and 6 from J, leaving 10 bases between them. Per germline, CDR1 SGHDN and CDR2 FVKESK. The CDR3 covers 13 residues. The CDR3 DNA is TGTGCCAGCAGCCCCCCCGCTTCCAATGAGCAGTTCTTC. Translation gives CASSPPASNEQFF.

This clone has a handful of counts. The chain recombines TRBV5-5 with TRBJ2-1, with D unresolved. Germline CDR1 and CDR2: SGHKS and YYEKEE (reference sequence). Trimming shortened V by 0 bases and J by 5 bases, and 3 bases separated the two germline ends. The CDR3 spans 12 residues. The CDR3 nucleotides read TGTGCCAGCAGCTTGGCACACAATGAGCAGTTCTTC. Its translation is CASSLAHNEQFF.

J is TRBJ2-7 and V is TRBV19; D is perhaps TRBD2 (6 bases). CDR1 LNHDA and CDR2 SQIVND come from the germline V gene (reference sequence). Trimming took 4 bases from V and 4 from J, leaving 17 bases between them. The CDR3 totals 15 residues. As DNA, the CDR3 is TGTGCCAGTAGTACAGGACTATCCCTGTATTACGAGCAGTACTTC. Amino acid sequence: CASSTGLSLYYEQYF.

CDR3: CASSDGTSGNEQFF. CDR3 in DNA: TGTGCCAGCAGTGACGGGACTAGCGGGAATGAGCAGTTCTTC. The rearrangement joins TRBV6-1 to TRBJ2-1, with TRBD2 matching 12 bases. V gave up 3 bases and J gave up 7 bases; unmatched junction bases: 1. CDR3 length equals 14 residues. Germline values: CDR1 MNHNS, CDR2 SASEGT.

The V call is TRBV11-2, the J call TRBJ1-1; perhaps TRBD1 as D (6 bases). The V end lost 5 bases, the J end lost 11 bases, and 9 bases lay between the germline ends. This CDR3 is 10 amino acids long. Germline assignment: CDR1 SGHAT and CDR2 FQNNGV. CDR3 sequence (DNA): TGTGCCAGCAGCGGCCAGGGGGCTTTCTTT. Translating gives CASSGQGAFF. Together with reference TRBV11-2 and TRBJ1-1, the CDR3 gives the full variable domain: EAGVAQSPRYKIIEKRQSVAFWCNPISGHATLYWYQQILGQGPKLLIQFQNNGVVDDSQLPKDRFSAERLKGVDSTLKIQPAKLEDSAVYLCASSGQGAFFGQGTRLTVV.

V and J are TRBV11-2 and TRBJ2-7; the match to TRBD2 covers 8 bases. Per germline, CDR1 SGHAT and CDR2 FQNNGV. V shed 3 bases, J shed 4 bases, and the junction held 5 bases outside the gene matches. CDR3 length: 14 residues. The CDR3 spells CASSFGTREYEQYF. In DNA, the CDR3 is TGTGCCAGCAGCTTCGGGACTAGAGAATACGAGCAGTACTTC.

The V and J genes are TRBV7-6 and TRBJ2-4; D is perhaps TRBD2 (6 bases). This CDR3 comprises 15 residues. Germline-derived CDR1 and CDR2 are SGHVS and FNYEAQ. Trimming pared 5 bases from V and 0 bases from J, leaving 11 bases between. The CDR3 is CASSGGTVAKNIQYF. The CDR3 coding sequence is TGTGCCAGCAGCGGGGGGACTGTAGCCAAAAACATTCAGTACTTC.

This chain links TRBV19 with TRBJ1-1; TRBD1 agrees at 8 bases. V lost 7 bases and J lost 1; bases outside the gene matches: 5. CDR1 and CDR2 (germline): LNHDA, SQIVND (reference sequence). The CDR3 contains 14 residues. CDR3 loop: CASNLGTGNTEAFF. As DNA, the CDR3 is TGTGCCAGTAACCTCGGGACAGGGAACACTGAAGCTTTCTTT.

This chain's CDR3 is CASSQEEGSGANVLTF. The CDR3 region has the DNA TGCGCCAGCAGCCAAGAGGAGGGATCTGGGGCCAACGTCCTGACTTTC. The gene calls are TRBV4-3 and TRBJ2-6, with D possibly matching TRBD2 (6 bases). V gave up 0 bases and J gave up 1 base, with 7 bases separating them. Germline loops: CDR1 LGHNA, CDR2 YSLEER. The CDR3 has 16 amino acids.

The CDR3 spells CASSQEQANSYEQYF. The CDR3 bases are TGTGCCAGCAGCCAAGAACAGGCCAACTCCTACGAGCAGTACTTC. The V gene is TRBV14, the J gene TRBJ2-7; D perhaps matches TRBD1 (5 bases). Trimming removed 0 bases from V and 0 bases from J, with 9 bases in between. This CDR3 contains 15 residues. The germline CDR1 and CDR2 sequences are SGHDN and FVKESK.

The V call is TRBV27, the J call TRBJ1-2, with 8 positions matching TRBD1. Germline CDR1 is MNHEY and CDR2 is SMNVEV (reference sequence). J lost 2 bases, V lost 4 bases, and 6 bases had no gene match. The CDR3 has 15 residues. CDR3 sequence (DNA): TGTGCCAGCAGTTATTCCACAGGGGGGAACTATGGCTACACCTTC. It encodes CASSYSTGGNYGYTF.

A few counts support this clone. Since the CDR3 does not end with the conserved phenylalanine or tryptophan, this likely comes from a read error. The DNA is omitted, as the CDR3 cannot be located on it reliably, and the CDR3 follows TCRdb's listing. The chain has TRBV5-1 and TRBJ1-1. CDR1 is SGHRS, CDR2 YFSETQ, per germline. The CDR3 spans 8 residues, counting both ends. This CDR3 is CASGVWRN.